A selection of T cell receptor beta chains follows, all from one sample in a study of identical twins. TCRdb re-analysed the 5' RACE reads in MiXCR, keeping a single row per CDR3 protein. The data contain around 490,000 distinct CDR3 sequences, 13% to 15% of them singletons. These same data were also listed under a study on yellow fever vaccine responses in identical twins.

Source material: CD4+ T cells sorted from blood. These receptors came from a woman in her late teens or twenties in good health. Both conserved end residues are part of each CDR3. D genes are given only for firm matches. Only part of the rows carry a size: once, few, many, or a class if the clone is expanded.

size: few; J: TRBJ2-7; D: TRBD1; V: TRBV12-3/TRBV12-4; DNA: TGTGCCAGCAGTACGGGACAGGTAAACGAGCAGTACTTC; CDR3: CASSTGQVNEQYF
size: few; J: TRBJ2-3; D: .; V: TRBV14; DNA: TGTGCCAGCAGCCAAGGAAATATCCCCGGAGATACGCAGTATTTT; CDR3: CASSQGNIPGDTQYF
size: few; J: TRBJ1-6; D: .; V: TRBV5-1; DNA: TGCGCCAGCAGCTTTGACGGAGATAATTCACCCCTCCACTTT; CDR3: CASSFDGDNSPLHF
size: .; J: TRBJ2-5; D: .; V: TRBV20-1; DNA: TGCAGTGCTACGGGCCTGAGAACTAGAAGAGAGACCCAGTACTTC; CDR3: CSATGLRTRRETQYF
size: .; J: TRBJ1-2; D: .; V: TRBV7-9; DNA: TGTGCCAGCAGCGTCGGGGGGGACTACACCTTC; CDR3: CASSVGGDYTF
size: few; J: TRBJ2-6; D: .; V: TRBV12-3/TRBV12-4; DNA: TGTGCCAGCAGTTTATTATTGGCCTCTGGGGCCAACGTCCTGACTTTC; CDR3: CASSLLLASGANVLTF
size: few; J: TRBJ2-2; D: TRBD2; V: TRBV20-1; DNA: TGCAGTGCTAGCGGGGGGGCCTCAAACACCGGGGAGCTGTTTTTT; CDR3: CSASGGASNTGELFF
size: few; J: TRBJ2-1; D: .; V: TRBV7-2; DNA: TGTGCCAGCAGCTATTGGGCGTCCCGGGATGAGCAGTTCTTC; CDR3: CASSYWASRDEQFF
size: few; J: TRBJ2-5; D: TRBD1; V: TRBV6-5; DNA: TGTGCCAGCAGTTTCACCGGAAGACAGGGTCAAGAGACCCAGTACTTC; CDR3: CASSFTGRQGQETQYF
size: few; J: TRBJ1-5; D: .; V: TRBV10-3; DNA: TGTGCCATCAGTGAGTCAGGGTCAGGGCAGCCCCAGCATTTT; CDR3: CAISESGSGQPQHF
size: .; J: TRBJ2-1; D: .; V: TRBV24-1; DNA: TGTGCCACCAGTGATAAGCCGAGGAATGAGCAGTTCTTC; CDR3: CATSDKPRNEQFF
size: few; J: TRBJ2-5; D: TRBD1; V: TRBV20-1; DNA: TGCAGTGCTAGAGTCCGGACAGGCCAAGAGACCCAGTACTTC; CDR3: CSARVRTGQETQYF